This T cell receptor (beta chain) was captured in a study of cytomegalovirus exposure and HLA in healthy donors. Study information: The approximately 120 validation repertoires used the same platform as the roughly 720 first-cohort repertoires (as reported by a later analysis). Regarding the study as a whole: Cytomegalovirus status was reportedly diagnosed by the classifier with high sensitivity and specificity. Cytomegalovirus association was assigned to over 150 TCR beta chains.

V was clipped by 2 bases and J by 3 bases; unmatched bases: 3. CDR3 length: 15 amino acids. Germline loops: CDR1 LNHNV, CDR2 YYDKDF (reference sequence). TCRdb's copy holds only in-frame clones and misses some; the assay was immunoSEQ multiplex PCR. The repertoire holds under 100,000 clones, with approximately 96% as singletons. On this clone itself: Its target is not known.

This receptor was identified in a young woman in good health and CMV-seronegative. The sample consisted of PBMCs. The rearrangement joins TRBV15 to TRBJ2-7, with 11 bases identical to TRBD1. The CDR3 sequence is CATSRPGTGGYEQYF. As DNA, the CDR3 is TGTGCCACCAGCAGACCTGGGACAGGGGGCTACGAGCAGTACTTC.